These 5 T cell receptor beta chains share one sample of origin, sequenced in a study of lymphopenia after photon versus proton radiotherapy. Clones were read by immunoSEQ multiplex PCR, and TCRdb kept only the in-frame ones, dropping some. The profile covers tens of thousands of clones, with around 87% appearing a single time and 9.5% to 15% taken by the ten largest. Sequenced here: peripheral blood, sampled from a patient treated with proton-based radiotherapy. The receptors derive from an elderly man with esophageal cancer.

Only one count was recorded for this clone. J is TRBJ1-1 and V is TRBV10-3; 7 bases fit TRBD1. Germline loops: CDR1 ENHRY, CDR2 SYGVKD. This CDR3 has 13 residues. After removal of 4 bases from V and 6 bases from J, the junction contained 5 bases not matched to a gene. The CDR3 DNA follows: TGTGCCATCAGTGGATTACAGGGGTCTGAAGCTTTCTTT. Translated: CAISGLQGSEAFF.

This clone was recorded a few times. The CDR3: CATWPQHF. Here the CDR3 DNA reads TGTGCCACCTGGCCCCAGCATTTT. The J gene is TRBJ1-5, the V gene TRBV15; D uncertain. This CDR3 has 8 amino acids. Germline V gene data show CDR1 as LNHNV and CDR2 as YYDKDF (reference sequence). Deletions cut 8 bases from V and 9 bases from J, with 2 bases between.

The gene calls are TRBV10-3 and TRBJ2-1; 10 bases agree with TRBD2. Germline CDR1 is ENHRY and CDR2 is SYGVKD. This CDR3 has 18 residues. The J segment lost 2 bases and the V segment lost 7 bases, leaving 14 bases of the junction unmatched. The CDR3 coding sequence is TGTGCCATCACCCAGACTAGCGGGCATGACGTTACCTACAATGAGCAGTTCTTC. Residues: CAITQTSGHDVTYNEQFF.

The CDR3 DNA reads as TGTGCCAGCAGCCTGCCGGGCCTCTTGTCCGGGGAGCTGTTTTTT. Translation: CASSLPGLLSGELFF. The chain carries TRBV5-6 and TRBJ2-2; D uncertain. CDR1 and CDR2 (germline): SGHDT, YYEEEE. The CDR3 has 15 amino acids. V dropped 4 bases and J dropped 6 bases, with 16 bases sitting between them.

A few counts support this clone. The chain recombines TRBV2 with TRBJ1-2; weak D call: TRBD1 (5 bases). The CDR3 spans 11 residues. Germline lookup yields CDR1 SNHLY and CDR2 FYNNEI. V lost 4 bases and J 7 bases, leaving 7 bases between the germline ends. This chain's CDR3 is CASSVGVGYTF. The CDR3 region has the DNA TGTGCCAGCAGTGTAGGGGTTGGCTACACCTTC.